A single sample gave rise to the 28 T cell receptor beta chains below, sequenced in a study of shared T cell receptors in the human thymus. Data came from immunoSEQ multiplex PCR; TCRdb stores just in-frame clones and leaves some out. The sample includes 600,000 to 900,000 clones, 70% to 90% seen only once; the top ten take 0.0095% to 0.011%. This sample also appeared in a second study, on human thymus T cells.

Sequenced: thymocytes. Receptor source: a girl in the first two years of life with a congenital heart defect.

The CDR3, as DNA: TGTGCCAGCAGCTTAGAGGCAGCGGGGAACACCATATATTTT. It codes for CASSLEAAGNTIYF. The gene calls are TRBV11-2 and TRBJ1-3; D uncertain. V was pared by 0 bases and J by 7 bases, with 10 bases between. This CDR3 spans 14 amino acids. Germline CDR1 reads SGHAT; CDR2 reads FQNNGV.

This clone was found a few times. The chain is built from TRBV10-3 and TRBJ2-2; TRBD2 matches at 11 bases. CDR1 is ENHRY, CDR2 SYGVKD, per germline. The V and J ends lost 3 bases and 0 bases, in that order; junction bases with no gene match: 12. The CDR3 sequence is 20 residues long. CDR3: CAISECLAGGPFANTGELFF. The CDR3 bases are TGTGCCATCAGTGAATGTCTAGCGGGGGGCCCGTTCGCGAACACCGGGGAGCTGTTTTTT.

This clone is a singleton in its sample. The V and J genes are TRBV5-1 and TRBJ1-1; D possibly corresponds to TRBD1 (5 bases). Germline-derived CDR1 and CDR2 are SGHRS and YFSETQ. This CDR3 region has 16 residues. The V end lost 0 bases, the J end lost 1 base, and 13 bases lay between the germline ends. CDR3 in DNA: TGCGCCAGCAGCTTGGTCCGGGGGATGGGGAACACTGAAGCTTTCTTT. This sequence encodes CASSLVRGMGNTEAFF.

V is TRBV6-6 and J is TRBJ2-7, with a weak D call TRBD1 (5 bases). This CDR3 is 16 amino acids long. Trimming removed 5 bases from V and 3 bases from J, with 20 bases in between. CDR1 and CDR2 from the germline V gene are MNHNY and SVGAGI (reference sequence). CDR3 DNA sequence: TGTGCCAGCAGTCTTCTTAGACAGCTGGCCCGCTACGAGCAGTACTTC. This translates into CASSLLRQLARYEQYF.

The chain combines TRBV19 with TRBJ1-1, with no clear D. Trimming stripped 7 bases from V and 3 bases from J, with 24 bases between. Germline CDR1 LNHDA, CDR2 SQIVND (reference sequence). The CDR3 has 17 residues. The CDR3 coding sequence is TGTGCCAGTACCCTACAGCGGGCCCCGGTCGGTGACACTGAAGCTTTCTTT. Residues: CASTLQRAPVGDTEAFF. The whole variable domain, remainder taken from reference TRBV19 and TRBJ1-1, is DGGITQSPKYLFRKEGQNVTLSCEQNLNHDAMYWYRQDPGQGLRLIYYSQIVNDFQKGDIAEGYSVSREKKESFPLTVTSAQKNPTAFYLCASTLQRAPVGDTEAFFGQGTRLTVV.

The genes are TRBV5-6 and TRBJ2-3, with 7 bases lining up with TRBD2. Germline V gene data show CDR1 as SGHDT and CDR2 as YYEEEE. V was pared by 5 bases and J by 0 bases, with 15 bases of the junction left unmatched. The CDR3 loop spans 18 amino acids. The CDR3 sequence: CASSRHGGGTVSTDTQYF. CDR3 bases: TGTGCCAGCAGTCGCCATGGGGGGGGTACAGTTAGCACAGATACGCAGTATTTT.

This chain uses TRBV27 with TRBJ1-1; D may be TRBD1 (6 bases). CDR3 size: 15 residues. V lost 8 bases and J 1 base, leaving 17 bases between the germline ends. Germline V CDR1 and CDR2: MNHEY, SMNVEV (reference sequence). In nucleotides, the CDR3 is TGTGCCAGCTCACAACACCGGGACAAGAACACTGAAGCTTTCTTT. Protein sequence: CASSQHRDKNTEAFF.

Points on this clone: Other DNA variants within this sample encode the same CDR3. The chain employs TRBV5-1 and TRBJ1-6; 9 bases fit TRBD1. The germline V gene encodes CDR1 SGHRS and CDR2 YFSETQ. CDR3 length: 16 residues. V dropped 5 bases and J dropped 5; count of bases not matched to a gene: 8. The CDR3 here is CASRSGQGNNNSPLHF. The DNA of the CDR3 is TGCGCCAGCAGGTCGGGACAGGGTAACAATAATTCACCCCTCCACTTT.

The gene calls are TRBV14 and TRBJ1-1; TRBD1 aligns across 9 bases. Germline assignment: CDR1 SGHDN and CDR2 FVKESK. CDR3 length equals 14 residues. Trimming cost V 4 bases and J 11 bases; bases outside gene matches: 11. The DNA of the CDR3 is TGTGCCAGCAGCCCGGGACAGGGCTATATTGGGGCTTTCTTT. Amino acid sequence: CASSPGQGYIGAFF. Based on the CDR3 plus reference TRBV14 and TRBJ1-1, the full variable domain is EAGVTQFPSHSVIEKGQTVTLRCDPISGHDNLYWYRRVMGKEIKFLLHFVKESKQDESGMPNNRFLAERTGGTYSTLKVQPAELEDSGVYFCASSPGQGYIGAFFGQGTRLTVV.

V and J are TRBV4-1 and TRBJ2-3; 8 positions agree with TRBD1. With 2 bases clipped from V and 5 bases from J, the junction kept 9 bases outside the gene matches. CDR1 is MGHRA, CDR2 YSYEKL, per germline. CDR3 length equals 16 residues. The CDR3 coding sequence is TGCGCCAGCAGCCAACACCCGGACAGGGACAGAGATACGCAGTATTTT. It yields the protein CASSQHPDRDRDTQYF.

The gene calls are TRBV9 and TRBJ1-2, with D maybe TRBD1 (6 bases). The CDR3 length is 13 residues. The ends were cut back, 5 bases at V and 6 bases at J, with 14 bases in the middle. The germline V gene encodes CDR1 SGDLS and CDR2 YYNGEE. CDR3 residues: CASSALGHDGYTF. The CDR3 DNA reads TGTGCCAGCAGTGCCCTGGGACACGATGGCTACACCTTC.

The rearrangement links TRBV30 to TRBJ2-1; 9 nucleotides match TRBD2. CDR3 size: 15 residues. V trimming: 2 bases; J trimming: 10 bases; junction bases outside the gene matches: 12. Germline V gene lookup returns CDR1 GTSNPN and CDR2 SVGIG (reference sequence). CDR3 nucleotides: TGTGCCTGGAGTACGCGGCGGGGGGGCCGGGGGGAGCAGTTCTTC. Encoded protein: CAWSTRRGGRGEQFF.

The rearrangement joins TRBV6-5 to TRBJ1-1; TRBD1 is a possible D gene (6 bases). Germline lookup yields CDR1 MNHEY and CDR2 SVGAGI. The ends were cut back, 2 bases at V and 1 base at J, with 11 bases in the middle. The CDR3 consists of 15 residues. The CDR3 region is CASSYRGGTNTEAFF. As DNA, the CDR3 is TGTGCCAGCAGTTACAGGGGGGGGACGAACACTGAAGCTTTCTTT.

V gene TRBV28 combines with J gene TRBJ1-1; 7 bases line up with TRBD1. Germline loops: CDR1 MDHEN, CDR2 SYDVKM. CDR3 length: 13 amino acids. Unmatched junction bases numbered 11, after V lost 5 bases and J lost 11 bases. This CDR3 is CASSIKQGLTAFF. CDR3 DNA: TGTGCCAGCAGTATAAAACAGGGGTTAACGGCTTTCTTT. Filled out from reference TRBV28 and TRBJ1-1, the complete variable domain reads DVKVTQSSRYLVKRTGEKVFLECVQDMDHENMFWYRQDPGLGLRLIYFSYDVKMKEKGDIPEGYSVSREKKERFSLILESASTNQTSMYLCASSIKQGLTAFFGQGTRLTVV.

The rearrangement links TRBV5-1 to TRBJ2-7, with D possibly matching TRBD2 (5 bases). Germline V gene lookup returns CDR1 SGHRS and CDR2 YFSETQ. Deletions cut 0 bases from V and 3 bases from J, with 13 bases between. The CDR3 runs to 15 residues. CDR3 sequence: CASSLGVGRVYEQYF. The CDR3 nucleotides read TGCGCCAGCAGCTTGGGGGTAGGGAGAGTCTACGAGCAGTACTTC.

This clone came up once. The rearrangement joins TRBV6-4 to TRBJ2-3; TRBD2 matches 15 bases. The CDR3 totals 18 residues. V lost 4 bases, J lost 4 bases, and 9 bases stayed unmatched. Looked up from germline, CDR1 is MRHNA and CDR2 is SNTAGT. CDR3 bases: TGTGCCAGCAGTGTCTCCGGACTAGCGGGGGGGCAGGCAGATACGCAGTATTTT. It codes for CASSVSGLAGGQADTQYF.

The rearrangement links TRBV19 to TRBJ1-1; no firm D call. V was pared by 1 base and J by 4 bases, with 25 bases between. The germline V gene encodes CDR1 LNHDA and CDR2 SQIVND (reference sequence). The CDR3 length is 19 residues. CDR3 in amino acids: CASSIVTPSYRDGVTEAFF. DNA of the CDR3: TGTGCCAGTAGTATAGTTACTCCATCCTATCGGGATGGTGTCACTGAAGCTTTCTTT.

The chain couples TRBV15 to TRBJ1-6; D is uncertain. This CDR3 has 17 amino acids. The V gene lost 1 base and the J gene lost 8 bases, with 18 bases spanning the gap. The V gene's germline CDR1 is LNHNV and CDR2 YYDKDF (reference sequence). The CDR3 region is CATSRVSAGQRDSPLHF. For the CDR3, the DNA is TGTGCCACCAGCAGAGTTTCCGCGGGTCAAAGGGATTCACCCCTCCACTTT.

The V and J genes are TRBV4-3 and TRBJ1-1; D is ambiguous. CDR1 is LGHNA, CDR2 YSLEER, per germline. Between the trimmed V and J ends, which lost 0 bases and 0 bases, there was a span of 11 bases. This CDR3 has 16 residues. The CDR3: CASSQDSGGLNTEAFF. In DNA, the CDR3 is TGCGCCAGCAGCCAAGACTCGGGAGGCTTGAACACTGAAGCTTTCTTT.

The J gene is TRBJ2-5, the V gene TRBV5-5, with TRBD2 matching 8 bases. The germline gives CDR1 SGHKS, CDR2 YYEKEE (reference sequence). J lost 7 bases, V lost 3 bases, and 11 bases had no gene match. There are 15 residues in the CDR3. The CDR3 DNA sequence: TGTGCCAGCAGCTACGCTCAAGCGGGGGAGAGGACCCAGTACTTC. This sequence encodes CASSYAQAGERTQYF.

This clone was seen once. The chain employs TRBV4-1 and TRBJ2-1, with TRBD2 identical over 13 bases. The CDR3 length is 15 residues. V gave up 2 bases and J gave up 9 bases; unmatched junction bases: 4. In germline, CDR1 is MGHRA, CDR2 YSYEKL. The CDR3 coding sequence is TGCGCCAGCAGCCAAACTAGCGGGGGGGTCGGTGAGCAGTTCTTC. This translates into CASSQTSGGVGEQFF.

The rearrangement uses TRBV18 and TRBJ2-2, with 9 bases matching TRBD1. CDR1 and CDR2 from the germline V gene are KGHSH and LQKENI. This CDR3 comprises 15 residues. V was clipped by 2 bases and J by 9 bases; unmatched bases: 7. The CDR3 DNA reads TGTGCCAGCTCACCAGGGGGACAGGGTTACCGGGAGCTGTTTTTT. It yields the protein CASSPGGQGYRELFF.

The J gene is TRBJ2-1, the V gene TRBV4-3, with TRBD2 matching 7 bases. Trimming cost V 3 bases and J 0 bases; bases outside gene matches: 8. Germline values: CDR1 LGHNA, CDR2 YSLEER. CDR3 length: 17 residues. For the CDR3, the DNA is TGCGCCAGCAGCCAGCCTCGGGGGGAAGCCTCCTACAATGAGCAGTTCTTC. Amino acids: CASSQPRGEASYNEQFF.

The chain employs TRBV5-1 and TRBJ1-1, with D perhaps TRBD1 (6 bases). There are 17 residues in the CDR3. The V end was cut by 1 base, the J end by 2 bases, with 18 bases between. Germline V CDR1 and CDR2: SGHRS, YFSETQ. CDR3 sequence: CASSLKTPGHPNTEAFF. CDR3 sequence (DNA): TGCGCCAGCAGCTTGAAAACGCCGGGACACCCCAACACTGAAGCTTTCTTT.

This chain uses TRBV5-1 with TRBJ1-2; 7 bases agree with TRBD1. The germline V gene encodes CDR1 SGHRS and CDR2 YFSETQ. V was pared by 2 bases and J by 6 bases, with 4 bases of the junction left unmatched. The length of the CDR3 is 13 residues. The CDR3 DNA is TGCGCCAGCAGCTTCGCAGGGGGTAATGGCTACACCTTC. It yields the protein CASSFAGGNGYTF.

The V call is TRBV28, the J call TRBJ2-5; 9 bases are shared with TRBD2. CDR1 and CDR2 from the germline V gene are MDHEN and SYDVKM. V was pared by 7 bases and J by 1 base, with 13 bases of the junction left unmatched. The CDR3 covers 17 residues. The CDR3 DNA reads TGTGCCAGCACCAACCGGGGCCTAGCGGGGACCCAAGAGACCCAGTACTTC. It is translated as CASTNRGLAGTQETQYF.

This clone has a handful of counts. The V call is TRBV14, the J call TRBJ1-2, with D uncertain. With 4 bases removed from V and 4 bases from J, the gap between germline ends came to 19 bases. This CDR3 comprises 16 residues. The germline gives CDR1 SGHDN, CDR2 FVKESK. The CDR3 is CASSPLEGLVFYGYTF. CDR3 sequence (DNA): TGTGCCAGCAGCCCCCTTGAGGGTCTCGTTTTCTATGGCTACACCTTC. The full variable domain, its missing parts supplied by reference TRBV14 and TRBJ1-2, is EAGVTQFPSHSVIEKGQTVTLRCDPISGHDNLYWYRRVMGKEIKFLLHFVKESKQDESGMPNNRFLAERTGGTYSTLKVQPAELEDSGVYFCASSPLEGLVFYGYTFGSGTRLTVV.

This clone was recorded a few times. The chain links TRBV4-3 to TRBJ1-6; tentative D call: TRBD1 (6 bases). The V end was cut by 4 bases, the J end by 10 bases, with 20 bases between. Germline CDR1 and CDR2: LGHNA and YSLEER. The CDR3 covers 16 residues. The CDR3 sequence is CASSRRVQGIGSPLHF. CDR3 DNA: TGCGCCAGCAGCCGTCGGGTACAGGGTATAGGATCACCCCTCCACTTT.